This TCR beta chain was recovered during a study of blood T cell repertoires in COVID-19. Study details: From T cells, B-cell-depleted T cells, or PBMCs came the material, which was cDNA or gDNA.

Per the original data handling: Cell counts per sample came from amplifying reference gene primers. Here immunoSEQ multiplex PCR was the method, and the copy in TCRdb shows in-frame clones only, minus some. That table furnishes V, J and clone size, whereas the DNA furnished D and trimming. The data show some 99,000 clones, with around 85% seen just once and roughly 10% held by the top ten. The CDR3 loop spans 18 amino acids. Germline V gene lookup returns CDR1 SGHTA and CDR2 FQGNSA. Trimming at V came to 1 base and at J to 0 bases, leaving 6 bases not matched to a gene. The sequence was collected from a woman of 80 years or more with acute or convalescent COVID-19. V and J are TRBV7-2 and TRBJ2-5; TRBD2 agrees at 12 bases. The sample taken for sequencing was peripheral blood. CDR3 amino acids: CASSLGGLAGGYQETQYF. The CDR3 nucleotides are TGTGCCAGCAGCTTAGGGGGACTAGCGGGTGGGTACCAAGAGACCCAGTACTTC.